A selection of T cell receptor beta chains follows, all from one sample in a study of beta chain features in type 1 diabetes. Generated by immunoSEQ multiplex PCR, the TCRdb table keeps only in-frame clones and is missing some. Here the sample spans around 40,000 clones, approximately 72% being singletons. Sequenced input: Tregs from blood. The receptors come from a woman between 18 and 30 years old with type 1 diabetes. The CDR3 runs from the conserved cysteine through the conserved F or W. D genes are given only for firm matches. The size of a clone is reported for some rows only, either as once, few or many, or as a class for expanded clones.

J gene: TRBJ2-7
D gene: TRBD1
clone size: few
V gene: TRBV7-9
CDR3 DNA: TGTGCCAGCAGCAACCCGTTTGGGACAGGGGGAATTTACGAGCAGTACTTC
CDR3 protein: CASSNPFGTGGIYEQYF

J gene: TRBJ2-1
D gene: NA
clone size: NA
V gene: TRBV18
CDR3 DNA: TGTGCCAGCTCACCAGCCAGGGTGAACGATGAGCAGTTCTTC
CDR3 protein: CASSPARVNDEQFF

J gene: TRBJ2-7
D gene: TRBD1
clone size: NA
V gene: TRBV5-1
CDR3 DNA: TGCGCCAGCAGCCTCGGACAGGGATACTACGAGCAGTACTTC
CDR3 protein: CASSLGQGYYEQYF

J gene: TRBJ1-2
D gene: NA
clone size: NA
V gene: TRBV4-3
CDR3 DNA: TGCGCCAGCAGCCAACAGGGGTTTGGCTACACCTTC
CDR3 protein: CASSQQGFGYTF

J gene: TRBJ1-1
D gene: NA
clone size: NA
V gene: TRBV5-1
CDR3 DNA: TGCGCCAGCAGCTTGGAGAGAGGGGGAAGAAGTAGGACTGAAGCTTTCTTT
CDR3 protein: CASSLERGGRSRTEAFF

J gene: TRBJ2-2
D gene: NA
clone size: NA
V gene: TRBV15
CDR3 DNA: TGTGCCACCCAGGGGTACGGGGAGCTGTTTTTT
CDR3 protein: CATQGYGELFF

J gene: TRBJ1-1
D gene: NA
clone size: NA
V gene: TRBV7-6
CDR3 DNA: TGTGCCAGCAGTCAACAGGAAAACACTGAAGCTTTCTTT
CDR3 protein: CASSQQENTEAFF

J gene: TRBJ2-7
D gene: NA
clone size: few
V gene: TRBV7-2
CDR3 DNA: TGTGCCAGCAGCATCAGGGGCCCATCCTACGAGCAGTACTTC
CDR3 protein: CASSIRGPSYEQYF

J gene: TRBJ2-1
D gene: TRBD1
clone size: NA
V gene: TRBV4-1
CDR3 DNA: TGCGCCAGCAACACCGGACAGGGGGGATACAATGAGCAGTTCTTC
CDR3 protein: CASNTGQGGYNEQFF

J gene: TRBJ2-1
D gene: TRBD2
clone size: NA
V gene: TRBV28
CDR3 DNA: TGTGCCAGCGGATCGGTAGCGGGAGGGCATGAGCAGTTCTTC
CDR3 protein: CASGSVAGGHEQFF

J gene: TRBJ2-3
D gene: TRBD1
clone size: NA
V gene: TRBV6-5
CDR3 DNA: TGTGCCAGCAGGGGACAGGGCACAGATACGCAGTATTTT
CDR3 protein: CASRGQGTDTQYF

J gene: TRBJ2-5
D gene: TRBD2
clone size: NA
V gene: TRBV9
CDR3 DNA: TGTGCCAGCAGTGAAACTAGCGGGGGGAAAGAGACCCAGTACTTC
CDR3 protein: CASSETSGGKETQYF

J gene: TRBJ2-6
D gene: NA
clone size: once
V gene: TRBV18
CDR3 DNA: TGTGCCAGCTCACCAAAAGATGATGGCGGGAAGTTCAGGTCTGGGGCCAACGTCCTGACTTTC
CDR3 protein: CASSPKDDGGKFRSGANVLTF

J gene: TRBJ2-1
D gene: TRBD2
clone size: few
V gene: TRBV5-1
CDR3 DNA: TGCGCCAGCAGCTCCGGACTAGCGGGGGCCTACAATGAGCAGTTCTTC
CDR3 protein: CASSSGLAGAYNEQFF

J gene: TRBJ2-7
D gene: NA
clone size: NA
V gene: TRBV7-2
CDR3 DNA: TGTGCCAGCAGCTTAGGGCGGGGGACAAATTATCGAGGCTCCTACGAGCAGTACTTC
CDR3 protein: CASSLGRGTNYRGSYEQYF

J gene: TRBJ2-1
D gene: TRBD2
clone size: NA
V gene: TRBV5-4
CDR3 DNA: TGTGCCAGCAGCCCGACTAGCGGGAGGGCGGGTGAGCAGTTCTTC
CDR3 protein: CASSPTSGRAGEQFF

J gene: TRBJ2-1
D gene: NA
clone size: once
V gene: TRBV7-9
CDR3 DNA: TGTGCCAGCAGCTCCAGATCGAGGCGTTTCTTC
CDR3 protein: CASSSRSRRFF

J gene: TRBJ2-1
D gene: NA
clone size: NA
V gene: TRBV7-2
CDR3 DNA: TGTGCCAGCAGCTTTAACCGAGACAATGAGCAGTTCTTC
CDR3 protein: CASSFNRDNEQFF

J gene: TRBJ2-7
D gene: TRBD1
clone size: NA
V gene: TRBV6-5
CDR3 DNA: TGTGCCAGCAGTTACTCGATACAGGGGGACTACGAGCAGTACTTC
CDR3 protein: CASSYSIQGDYEQYF

J gene: TRBJ2-6
D gene: TRBD2
clone size: NA
V gene: TRBV4-1
CDR3 DNA: TGCGCCAGCAGCCAAGAGCCAGCGGGAGTTGTATCTGGGGCCAACGTCCTGACTTTC
CDR3 protein: CASSQEPAGVVSGANVLTF

J gene: TRBJ1-4
D gene: NA
clone size: NA
V gene: TRBV25-1
CDR3 DNA: TGTGCCAGCAGTGATCCAGGGATCTATGAAAAACTGTTTTTT
CDR3 protein: CASSDPGIYEKLFF

J gene: TRBJ1-4
D gene: NA
clone size: few
V gene: TRBV9
CDR3 DNA: TGTGCCAGCAGCGTAGGGGGGGAGTGGAATGAAAAACTGTTTTTT
CDR3 protein: CASSVGGEWNEKLFF

J gene: TRBJ1-2
D gene: TRBD1
clone size: NA
V gene: TRBV27
CDR3 DNA: TGTGCCAGCAGGATGGACAGGACATACTATGGCTACACCTTC
CDR3 protein: CASRMDRTYYGYTF

J gene: TRBJ2-1
D gene: TRBD2
clone size: NA
V gene: TRBV7-9
CDR3 DNA: TGTGCCAGCAGCCCGGGACTAGCGAACAATGAGCAGTTCTTC
CDR3 protein: CASSPGLANNEQFF

J gene: TRBJ1-2
D gene: NA
clone size: NA
V gene: TRBV7-2
CDR3 DNA: TGTGCCAGCAGCTTAGCCGGGGGGGGCCTACCCTATGGCTACACCTTC
CDR3 protein: CASSLAGGGLPYGYTF

J gene: TRBJ2-7
D gene: NA
clone size: NA
V gene: TRBV4-3
CDR3 DNA: TGCGCCAGCAGCCAAGAATGGCGGTCCTACGAGCAGTACTTC
CDR3 protein: CASSQEWRSYEQYF

J gene: TRBJ1-1
D gene: NA
clone size: few
V gene: TRBV7-2
CDR3 DNA: TGTGCCAGCAGTCAATGGGGGAGGGGGAACACTGAAGCTTTCTTT
CDR3 protein: CASSQWGRGNTEAFF

J gene: TRBJ1-5
D gene: NA
clone size: NA
V gene: TRBV30
CDR3 DNA: TGTGCCTGGAGTACTGGGGGCAGCAATCAGCCCCAGCATTTT
CDR3 protein: CAWSTGGSNQPQHF

J gene: TRBJ1-5
D gene: NA
clone size: NA
V gene: TRBV19
CDR3 DNA: TGTGCCAGTAGTATAACGTGGACAGGCAATCAGCCCCAGCATTTT
CDR3 protein: CASSITWTGNQPQHF

J gene: TRBJ1-5
D gene: NA
clone size: NA
V gene: TRBV6-4
CDR3 DNA: TGTGCCAGCAGCCCGACCCATGGAGGCAATCAGCCCCAGCATTTT
CDR3 protein: CASSPTHGGNQPQHF

J gene: TRBJ1-5
D gene: NA
clone size: NA
V gene: TRBV18
CDR3 DNA: TGTGCCAGCTCACCAATCCGGGTACGAGGCAATCAGCCCCAGCATTTT
CDR3 protein: CASSPIRVRGNQPQHF

J gene: TRBJ2-6
D gene: NA
clone size: few
V gene: TRBV30
CDR3 DNA: TGTGCCTGGAGTGTCAGGAGGGGGCTCTGGGCCAACGTCCTGACTTTC
CDR3 protein: CAWSVRRGLWANVLTF

J gene: TRBJ1-5
D gene: NA
clone size: NA
V gene: TRBV12-5
CDR3 DNA: TGTGCTAGTGGTTTGGTAGACCAGGGCCGAAATCAGCCCCAGCATTTT
CDR3 protein: CASGLVDQGRNQPQHF

J gene: TRBJ2-5
D gene: TRBD2
clone size: NA
V gene: TRBV5-4
CDR3 DNA: TGTGCCAGCAGCGGGGACTACTCAAGATCGACCCAGTACTTC
CDR3 protein: CASSGDYSRSTQYF

J gene: TRBJ2-1
D gene: NA
clone size: once
V gene: TRBV4-3
CDR3 DNA: TGCGCCAGCAGCCAAGATCTAGGGGGAGCCGGTTATGGTGAGCAGTTCTTC
CDR3 protein: CASSQDLGGAGYGEQFF

J gene: TRBJ2-2
D gene: TRBD1
clone size: NA
V gene: TRBV9
CDR3 DNA: TGTGCCAGCAGCGCTAGTCAGTGGACAGGGACCGGGGAGCTGTTTTTT
CDR3 protein: CASSASQWTGTGELFF

J gene: TRBJ1-5
D gene: NA
clone size: NA
V gene: TRBV20-1
CDR3 DNA: TGCAGTGGAGGACAGCCCCAGCATTTT
CDR3 protein: CSGGQPQHF

J gene: TRBJ1-5
D gene: TRBD1
clone size: NA
V gene: TRBV7-2
CDR3 DNA: TGTGCCAGCAGCTTAGTACAGGGGAGCAATCAGCCCCAGCATTTT
CDR3 protein: CASSLVQGSNQPQHF

J gene: TRBJ2-7
D gene: TRBD1
clone size: few
V gene: TRBV19
CDR3 DNA: TGTGCCAGTAGTCCGCGACAGGGTGGCGAGCAGTACTTC
CDR3 protein: CASSPRQGGEQYF

J gene: TRBJ2-1
D gene: TRBD1
clone size: NA
V gene: TRBV5-1
CDR3 DNA: TGCGCCAGCAGCTTGGCGACAGGGGGAAACAATGAGCAGTTCTTC
CDR3 protein: CASSLATGGNNEQFF

J gene: TRBJ2-1
D gene: TRBD2
clone size: once
V gene: TRBV2
CDR3 DNA: TGTGCCAGGTCGAGGAGCGGGGTCCCTCGGAATGAGCAGTTCTTC
CDR3 protein: CARSRSGVPRNEQFF

J gene: TRBJ1-2
D gene: TRBD1
clone size: NA
V gene: TRBV5-4
CDR3 DNA: TGTGCCAGCAGCAAGACAGGGCTCCGCTACACCTTC
CDR3 protein: CASSKTGLRYTF

J gene: TRBJ2-1
D gene: TRBD2
clone size: NA
V gene: TRBV9
CDR3 DNA: TGTGCCAGCAGCGTAGGATTAAGCGGGAGGGCCTCATACAATGAGCAGTTCTTC
CDR3 protein: CASSVGLSGRASYNEQFF

J gene: TRBJ2-2
D gene: TRBD2
clone size: few
V gene: TRBV29-1
CDR3 DNA: TGCAGCGCTAGGAAAGCGGGGCTAAACACCGGGGAGCTGTTTTTT
CDR3 protein: CSARKAGLNTGELFF

J gene: TRBJ2-1
D gene: TRBD2
clone size: NA
V gene: TRBV7-3
CDR3 DNA: TGTGCCAGCAGCGTGCTCCCGGGACTAGAGGAATATGAGCAGTTCTTC
CDR3 protein: CASSVLPGLEEYEQFF

J gene: TRBJ1-5
D gene: NA
clone size: NA
V gene: TRBV23-1
CDR3 DNA: TGCGCCAGCCTAGACAGGAGGTCTCAGCCCCAGCATTTT
CDR3 protein: CASLDRRSQPQHF

J gene: TRBJ2-3
D gene: NA
clone size: few
V gene: TRBV6-5
CDR3 DNA: TGTGCCAGCAGTCAGGGAACGGTTTGGGGTACGCAGTATTTT
CDR3 protein: CASSQGTVWGTQYF

J gene: TRBJ2-3
D gene: TRBD2
clone size: NA
V gene: TRBV5-1
CDR3 DNA: TGCGCCAGCACCCGGCGGCTAGCGGGAGTGTTGGATACGCAGTATTTT
CDR3 protein: CASTRRLAGVLDTQYF

J gene: TRBJ1-1
D gene: NA
clone size: NA
V gene: TRBV19
CDR3 DNA: TGTGCCACCGGCCGAGACAGATGGGACTATGAAGCTTTCTTT
CDR3 protein: CATGRDRWDYEAFF

J gene: TRBJ2-7
D gene: NA
clone size: few
V gene: TRBV5-6
CDR3 DNA: TGTGCCAGCAGCTTCGTTGGACAGCTTAGCTCCTACGAGCAGTACTTC
CDR3 protein: CASSFVGQLSSYEQYF